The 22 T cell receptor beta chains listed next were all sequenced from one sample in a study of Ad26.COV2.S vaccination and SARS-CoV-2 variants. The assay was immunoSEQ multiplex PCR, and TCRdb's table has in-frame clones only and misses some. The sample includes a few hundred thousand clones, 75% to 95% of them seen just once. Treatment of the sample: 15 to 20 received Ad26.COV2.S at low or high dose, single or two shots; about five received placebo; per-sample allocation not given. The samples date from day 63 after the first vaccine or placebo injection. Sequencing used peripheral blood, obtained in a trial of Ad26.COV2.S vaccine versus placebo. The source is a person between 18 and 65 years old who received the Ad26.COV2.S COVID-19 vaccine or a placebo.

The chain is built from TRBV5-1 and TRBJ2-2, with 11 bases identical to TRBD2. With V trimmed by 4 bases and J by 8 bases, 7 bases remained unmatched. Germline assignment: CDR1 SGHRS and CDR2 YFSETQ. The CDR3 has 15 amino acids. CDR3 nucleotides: TGCGCCAGCAGCCCTATGACTAGCGGGATGGGGGAGCTGTTTTTT. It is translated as CASSPMTSGMGELFF.

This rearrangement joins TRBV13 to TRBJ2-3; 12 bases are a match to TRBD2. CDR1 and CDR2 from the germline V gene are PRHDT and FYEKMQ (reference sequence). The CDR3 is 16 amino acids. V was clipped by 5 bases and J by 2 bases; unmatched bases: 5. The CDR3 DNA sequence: TGTGCCAGCAGCCCCCGGACTAGCGGGGTCACAGATACGCAGTATTTT. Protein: CASSPRTSGVTDTQYF.

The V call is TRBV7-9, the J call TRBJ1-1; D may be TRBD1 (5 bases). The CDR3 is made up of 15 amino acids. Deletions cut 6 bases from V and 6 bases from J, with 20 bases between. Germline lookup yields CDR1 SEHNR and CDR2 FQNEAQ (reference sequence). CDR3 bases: TGTGCCAGCAGACCTGCCGGGGGACTGCTATCTGAAGCTTTCTTT. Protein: CASRPAGGLLSEAFF. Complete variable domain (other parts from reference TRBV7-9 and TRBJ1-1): DTGVSQNPRHKITKRGQNVTFRCDPISEHNRLYWYRQTLGQGPEFLTYFQNEAQLEKSRLLSDRFSAERPKGSFSTLEIQRTEQGDSAMYLCASRPAGGLLSEAFFGQGTRLTVV.

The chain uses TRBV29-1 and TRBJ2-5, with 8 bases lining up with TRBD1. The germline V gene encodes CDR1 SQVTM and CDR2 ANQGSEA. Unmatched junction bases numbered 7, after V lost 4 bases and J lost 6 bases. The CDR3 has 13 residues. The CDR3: CSVVDRDPKTQYF. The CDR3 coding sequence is TGCAGCGTTGTGGACAGGGACCCGAAGACCCAGTACTTC.

The CDR3 coding sequence is TGTGCCAGCAGCTTGGGACACTACGAGCAGTACTTC. Protein product: CASSLGHYEQYF. The chain joins TRBV5-4 to TRBJ2-7; D is undetermined. The V and J ends lost 0 bases and 3 bases respectively, with 4 bases between them. The CDR3 totals 12 residues. Per germline, CDR1 SGHNT and CDR2 YYREEE (reference sequence).

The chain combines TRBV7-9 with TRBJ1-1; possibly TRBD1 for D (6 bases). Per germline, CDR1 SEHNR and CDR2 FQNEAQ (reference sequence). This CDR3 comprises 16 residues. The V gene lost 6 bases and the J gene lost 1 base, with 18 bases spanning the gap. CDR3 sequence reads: CASRLGAPGANTEAFF. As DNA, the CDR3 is TGTGCCAGCAGACTCGGGGCGCCAGGGGCGAACACTGAAGCTTTCTTT.

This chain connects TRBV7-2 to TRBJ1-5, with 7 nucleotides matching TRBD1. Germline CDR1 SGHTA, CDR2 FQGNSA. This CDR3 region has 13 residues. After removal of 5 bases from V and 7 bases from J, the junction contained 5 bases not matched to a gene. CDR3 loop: CASSATGEQPQHF. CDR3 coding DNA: TGTGCCAGCAGCGCAACAGGGGAGCAGCCCCAGCATTTT.

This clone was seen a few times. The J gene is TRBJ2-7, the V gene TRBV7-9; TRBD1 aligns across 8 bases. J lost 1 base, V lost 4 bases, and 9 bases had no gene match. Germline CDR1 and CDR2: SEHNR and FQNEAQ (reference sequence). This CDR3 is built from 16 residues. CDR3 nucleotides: TGTGCCAGCAGCTCCTTCAACCGGGACAGGTCCTACGAGCAGTACTTC. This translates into CASSSFNRDRSYEQYF.

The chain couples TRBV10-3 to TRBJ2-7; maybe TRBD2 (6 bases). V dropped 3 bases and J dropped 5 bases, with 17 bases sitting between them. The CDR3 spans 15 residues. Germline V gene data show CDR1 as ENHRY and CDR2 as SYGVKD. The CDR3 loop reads CAISDRGTSSDEQYF. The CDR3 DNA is TGTGCCATCAGTGACCGCGGGACTTCTTCCGACGAGCAGTACTTC.

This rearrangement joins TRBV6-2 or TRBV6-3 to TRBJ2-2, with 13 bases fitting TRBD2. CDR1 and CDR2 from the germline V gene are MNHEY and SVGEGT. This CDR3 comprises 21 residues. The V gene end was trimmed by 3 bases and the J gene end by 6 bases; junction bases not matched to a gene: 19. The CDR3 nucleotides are TGTGCCAGCAGTTATCAGGCCCCGGGACTAGCGGGGCTAGAGGGTGCCGGGGAGCTGTTTTTT. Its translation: CASSYQAPGLAGLEGAGELFF.

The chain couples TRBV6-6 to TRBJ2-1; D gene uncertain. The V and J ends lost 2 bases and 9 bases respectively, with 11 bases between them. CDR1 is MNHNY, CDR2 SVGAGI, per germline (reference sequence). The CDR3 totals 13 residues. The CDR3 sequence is CASSYTQLSEQFF. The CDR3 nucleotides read TGTGCCAGCAGTTACACACAGCTTTCTGAGCAGTTCTTC.

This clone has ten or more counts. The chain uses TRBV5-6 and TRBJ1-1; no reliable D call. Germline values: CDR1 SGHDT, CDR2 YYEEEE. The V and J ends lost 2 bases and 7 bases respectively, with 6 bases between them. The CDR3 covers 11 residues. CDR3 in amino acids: CASSLYGEAFF. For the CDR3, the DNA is TGTGCCAGCAGCTTATACGGTGAAGCTTTCTTT. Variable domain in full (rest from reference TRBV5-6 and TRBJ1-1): DAGVTQSPTHLIKTRGQQVTLRCSPKSGHDTVSWYQQALGQGPQFIFQYYEEEERQRGNFPDRFSGHQFPNYSSELNVNALLLGDSALYLCASSLYGEAFFGQGTRLTVV.

The CDR3 reads CASSDMAGGLTGETQYF. The CDR3 DNA reads TGTGCCAGCAGTGACATGGCGGGAGGCCTCACTGGGGAGACCCAGTACTTC. V is TRBV6-1 and J is TRBJ2-5; 8 positions match TRBD2. J gave up 5 bases and V 3 bases, and 14 bases lay outside the gene matches. CDR1 MNHNS and CDR2 SASEGT come from the germline V gene. This CDR3 is 17 amino acids long.

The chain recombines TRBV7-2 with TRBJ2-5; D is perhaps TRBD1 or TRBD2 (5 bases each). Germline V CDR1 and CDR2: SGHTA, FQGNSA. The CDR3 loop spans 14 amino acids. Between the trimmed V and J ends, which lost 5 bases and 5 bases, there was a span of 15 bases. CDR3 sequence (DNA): TGTGCCAGCAGCGAAGGGACCTGGCGGGAGACCCAGTACTTC. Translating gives CASSEGTWRETQYF.

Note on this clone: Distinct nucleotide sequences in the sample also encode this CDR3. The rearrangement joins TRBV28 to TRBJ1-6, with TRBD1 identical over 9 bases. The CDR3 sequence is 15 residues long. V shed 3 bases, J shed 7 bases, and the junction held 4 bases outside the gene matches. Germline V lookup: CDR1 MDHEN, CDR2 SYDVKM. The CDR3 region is CASSLGQGGNSPLHF. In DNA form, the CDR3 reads TGTGCCAGCAGTTTGGGACAGGGAGGGAATTCACCCCTCCACTTT. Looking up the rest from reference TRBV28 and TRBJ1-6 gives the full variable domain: DVKVTQSSRYLVKRTGEKVFLECVQDMDHENMFWYRQDPGLGLRLIYFSYDVKMKEKGDIPEGYSVSREKKERFSLILESASTNQTSMYLCASSLGQGGNSPLHFGNGTRLTVT.

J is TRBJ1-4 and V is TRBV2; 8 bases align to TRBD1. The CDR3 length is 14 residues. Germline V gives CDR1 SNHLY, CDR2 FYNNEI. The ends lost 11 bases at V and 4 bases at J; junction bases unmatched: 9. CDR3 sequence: CAGGTGPNNEKLFF. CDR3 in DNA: TGTGCCGGCGGGACAGGTCCCAATAATGAAAAACTGTTTTTT. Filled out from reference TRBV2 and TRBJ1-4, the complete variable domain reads EPEVTQTPSHQVTQMGQEVILRCVPISNHLYFYWYRQILGQKVEFLVSFYNNEISEKSEIFDDQFSVERPDGSNFTLKIRSTKLEDSAMYFCAGGTGPNNEKLFFGSGTQLSVL.

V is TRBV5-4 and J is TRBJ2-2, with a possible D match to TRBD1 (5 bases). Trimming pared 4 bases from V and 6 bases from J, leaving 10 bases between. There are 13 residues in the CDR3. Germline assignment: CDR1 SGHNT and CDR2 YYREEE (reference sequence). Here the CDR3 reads CASSLIGAGELFF. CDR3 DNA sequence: TGTGCCAGCAGCCTGATAGGGGCCGGGGAGCTGTTTTTT.

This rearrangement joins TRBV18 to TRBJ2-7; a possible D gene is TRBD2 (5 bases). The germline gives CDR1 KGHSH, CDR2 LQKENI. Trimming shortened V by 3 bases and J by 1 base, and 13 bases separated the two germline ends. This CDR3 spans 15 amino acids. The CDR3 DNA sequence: TGTGCCAGCTCACCTCCCGGGATCCCATCCTACGAGCAGTACTTC. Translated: CASSPPGIPSYEQYF.

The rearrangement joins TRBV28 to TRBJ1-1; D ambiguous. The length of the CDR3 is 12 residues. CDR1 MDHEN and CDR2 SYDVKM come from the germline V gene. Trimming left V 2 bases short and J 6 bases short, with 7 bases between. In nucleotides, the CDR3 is TGTGCCAGCAGTTTACCTATCGCTGAAGCTTTCTTT. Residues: CASSLPIAEAFF.

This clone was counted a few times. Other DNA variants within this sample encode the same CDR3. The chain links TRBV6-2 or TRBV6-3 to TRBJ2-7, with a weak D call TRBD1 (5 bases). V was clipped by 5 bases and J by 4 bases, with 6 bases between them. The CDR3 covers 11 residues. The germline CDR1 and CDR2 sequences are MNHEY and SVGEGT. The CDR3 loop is CASSRGYEQYF. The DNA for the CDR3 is TGTGCCAGCAGTAGGGGATACGAGCAGTACTTC.

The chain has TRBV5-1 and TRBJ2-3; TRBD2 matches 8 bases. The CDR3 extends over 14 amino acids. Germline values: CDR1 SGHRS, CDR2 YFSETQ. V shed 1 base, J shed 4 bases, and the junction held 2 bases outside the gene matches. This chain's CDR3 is CASSLSGSPDTQYF. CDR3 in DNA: TGCGCCAGCAGCTTGAGCGGGAGTCCAGATACGCAGTATTTT.

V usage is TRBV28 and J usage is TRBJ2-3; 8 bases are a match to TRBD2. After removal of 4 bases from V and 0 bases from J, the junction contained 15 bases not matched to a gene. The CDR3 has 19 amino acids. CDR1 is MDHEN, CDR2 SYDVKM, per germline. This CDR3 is CASSWDGTRWASSTDTQYF. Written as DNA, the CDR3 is TGTGCCAGCAGTTGGGACGGGACTAGGTGGGCCTCTAGCACAGATACGCAGTATTTT.